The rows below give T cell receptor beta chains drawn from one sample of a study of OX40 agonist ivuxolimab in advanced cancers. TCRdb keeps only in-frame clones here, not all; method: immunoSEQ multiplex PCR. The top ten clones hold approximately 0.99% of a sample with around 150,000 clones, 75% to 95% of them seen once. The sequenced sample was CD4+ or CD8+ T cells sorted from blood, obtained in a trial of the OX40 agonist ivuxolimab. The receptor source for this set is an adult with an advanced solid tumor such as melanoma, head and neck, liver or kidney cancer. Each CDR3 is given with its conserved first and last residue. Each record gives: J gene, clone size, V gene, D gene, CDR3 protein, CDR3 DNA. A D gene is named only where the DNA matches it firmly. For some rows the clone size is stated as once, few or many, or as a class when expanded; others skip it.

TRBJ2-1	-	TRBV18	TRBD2	CASSPPGLAVLNEQFF	TGTGCCAGCTCACCTCCCGGGCTAGCGGTCCTAAATGAGCAGTTCTTC
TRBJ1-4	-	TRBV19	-	CASSIVWDPPANEKLFF	TGTGCCAGTAGTATAGTTTGGGACCCTCCCGCTAATGAAAAACTGTTTTTT
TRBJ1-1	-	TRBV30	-	CAWTRGAAEAFF	TGTGCCTGGACTCGAGGGGCCGCTGAAGCTTTCTTT
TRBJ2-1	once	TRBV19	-	CASSISAGSYEQFF	TGTGCCAGTAGTATATCGGCAGGGTCCTATGAGCAGTTCTTC
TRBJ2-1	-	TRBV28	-	CASSLDGRDVGEQFF	TGTGCCAGCAGTTTAGATGGGCGGGATGTGGGGGAGCAGTTCTTC
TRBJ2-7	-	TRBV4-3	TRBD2	CASSQGSGRAYEQYF	TGCGCCAGCAGCCAAGGTAGCGGGAGGGCGTACGAGCAGTACTTC
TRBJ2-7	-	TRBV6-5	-	CASSYSGGREQYF	TGTGCCAGCAGTTACTCAGGCGGAAGGGAGCAGTACTTC
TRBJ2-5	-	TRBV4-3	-	CASSQKGGVRETQYF	TGCGCCAGCAGCCAAAAGGGTGGGGTCCGGGAGACCCAGTACTTC
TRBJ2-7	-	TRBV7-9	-	CASSLREPYEQYF	TGTGCCAGCAGCCTCCGTGAGCCCTACGAGCAGTACTTC
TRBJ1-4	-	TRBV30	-	CAWSVNDNEKLFF	TGTGCCTGGAGTGTTAACGATAATGAAAAACTGTTTTTT
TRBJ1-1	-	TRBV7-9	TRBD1	CASSYGTANTEAFF	TGTGCCAGCAGCTACGGGACAGCAAACACTGAAGCTTTCTTT
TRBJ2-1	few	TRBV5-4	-	CASSLYRLAEQFF	TGTGCCAGCAGCTTGTATCGGTTAGCCGAGCAGTTCTTC
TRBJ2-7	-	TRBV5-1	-	CASSRVGVTEQYF	TGCGCCAGCAGCAGAGTTGGGGTGACCGAGCAGTACTTC
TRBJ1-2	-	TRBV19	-	CASSPAREGGYTF	TGTGCCAGTAGTCCTGCTCGAGAGGGCGGCTACACCTTC
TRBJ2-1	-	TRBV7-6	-	CASSFGDNEQFF	TGTGCCAGCAGCTTTGGGGACAATGAGCAGTTCTTC
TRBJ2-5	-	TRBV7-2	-	CASSPAPAGPQETQYF	TGTGCCAGCAGCCCGGCGCCAGCGGGTCCCCAAGAGACCCAGTACTTC
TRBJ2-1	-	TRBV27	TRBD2	CASGRLAGATSHNEQFF	TGTGCCAGCGGGAGACTAGCGGGAGCAACTAGCCACAATGAGCAGTTCTTC
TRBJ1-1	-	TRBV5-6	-	CASSLRGGEVNTEAFF	TGTGCCAGCAGCTTGCGGGGTGGCGAAGTAAACACTGAAGCTTTCTTT
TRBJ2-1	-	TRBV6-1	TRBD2	CASSILAGGYNEQFF	TGTGCCAGCAGTATTCTAGCGGGAGGGTACAATGAGCAGTTCTTC
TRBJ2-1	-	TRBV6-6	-	CASSRSGTDGQFF	TGTGCCAGCAGTCGCTCGGGCACAGATGGGCAGTTCTTC
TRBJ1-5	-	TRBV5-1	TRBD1	CASSLQGEGQPQHF	TGCGCCAGCAGCTTACAGGGGGAGGGCCAGCCCCAGCATTTT
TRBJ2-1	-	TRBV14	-	CASSQGRPNEQFF	TGTGCCAGCAGCCAAGGCAGGCCCAATGAGCAGTTCTTC
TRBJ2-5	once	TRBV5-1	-	CASSLYVQETQYF	TGCGCCAGCAGCTTGTATGTTCAAGAGACCCAGTACTTC
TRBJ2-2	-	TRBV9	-	CASSLGQPRVGELFF	TGTGCCAGCAGCTTGGGACAACCTCGGGTCGGGGAGCTGTTTTTT
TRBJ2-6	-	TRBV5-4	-	CASIPASGANVLTF	TGTGCCAGCATTCCGGCATCTGGGGCCAACGTCCTGACTTTC
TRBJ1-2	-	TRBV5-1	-	CASSKDINYGYTF	TGCGCCAGCAGCAAGGACATCAACTATGGCTACACCTTC
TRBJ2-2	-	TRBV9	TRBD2	CASSVGIAGGTGELFF	TGTGCCAGCAGCGTAGGAATAGCGGGTGGGACCGGGGAGCTGTTTTTT
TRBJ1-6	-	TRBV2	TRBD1	CASSEPGGFSPLHF	TGTGCCAGCAGTGAACCAGGGGGCTTTTCACCCCTCCACTTT